The T cell receptor beta chain described here comes from a study of T cell responses to AZD1222 COVID-19 vaccine. The table lists this clone with a count of one. Its antigen remains unidentified. TCRdb's table, derived via immunoSEQ multiplex PCR, lists solely in-frame clones and lacks some. This table holds 110,000 to 150,000 clones, 70% to 90% found once. Study-wide results and limits: Unmutated variant regions are reportedly the target of nearly half of TCRs that are spike-specific. Donors were chiefly white British, with a greater number of females, and clonal diversity was perhaps underestimated. Spike as a whole was targeted by vaccine-associated CD4 TCRs, dominant at 160-218 and 743-854.

Trimming shortened V by 10 bases and J by 2 bases, and 19 bases separated the two germline ends. CDR1 LNHNV and CDR2 YYDKDF come from the germline V gene (reference sequence). The CDR3 loop spans 15 amino acids. This sequence joins TRBV15 and TRBJ2-3; tentatively, D is TRBD2 (5 bases). This TCR came from an adult in good health. The sample was peripheral blood, taken on day 0 of AZD1222 vaccination. CDR3: CAIRPGLLPTDTQYF. In DNA, the CDR3 is TGTGCCATACGCCCCGGACTGCTCCCCACAGATACGCAGTATTTT.